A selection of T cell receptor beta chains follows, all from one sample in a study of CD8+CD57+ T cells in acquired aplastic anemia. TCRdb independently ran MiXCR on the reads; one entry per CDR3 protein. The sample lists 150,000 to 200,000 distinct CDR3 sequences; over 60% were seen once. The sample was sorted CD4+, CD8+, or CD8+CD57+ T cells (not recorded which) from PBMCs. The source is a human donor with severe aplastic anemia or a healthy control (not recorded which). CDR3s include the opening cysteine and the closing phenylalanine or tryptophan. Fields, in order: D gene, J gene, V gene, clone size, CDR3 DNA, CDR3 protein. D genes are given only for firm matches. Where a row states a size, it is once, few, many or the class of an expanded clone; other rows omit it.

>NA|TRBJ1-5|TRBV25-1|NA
TGTGCCAGCAGTGCGGGAGGGACGAATCAGCCCCAGCATTTT
CASSAGGTNQPQHF
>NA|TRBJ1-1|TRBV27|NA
TGTGCCAGCAGTTTGGGCATAGGGACTGAAGCTTTCTTT
CASSLGIGTEAFF
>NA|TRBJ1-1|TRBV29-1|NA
NA
CSVVWGLGTEVFF
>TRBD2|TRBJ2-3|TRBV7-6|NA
TGTGCCAGCAGCTTAAGGGTACTAGCGGGGGATACGCAGTATTTT
CASSLRVLAGDTQYF
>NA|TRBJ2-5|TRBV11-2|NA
TGTGCCAGCAGCCCCCTAGTGGCGGGAAAGCTAGAGACCCAGTACTTC
CASSPLVAGKLETQYF
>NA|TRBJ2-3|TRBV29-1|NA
TGCAGCGTTCAAGGCACAGATACGCAGTATTTT
CSVQGTDTQYF
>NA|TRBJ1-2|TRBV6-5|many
TGTGCCAGCAGTTACTCGAACAGCGGCTACACCTTC
CASSYSNSGYTF
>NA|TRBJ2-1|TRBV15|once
TGTGCCACCAGCAGCGGAGGGACGGCCGGTGAGCAGTTCTTC
CATSSGGTAGEQFF
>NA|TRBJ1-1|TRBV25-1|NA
TGTGCCAGCAGCGCCTACAGGGTTCCTGAAGCTTTCTTT
CASSAYRVPEAFF
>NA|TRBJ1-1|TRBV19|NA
TGTGCCAGTAGTTGGGGCAGGGGATTGAACACTGAAGCTTTCTTT
CASSWGRGLNTEAFF
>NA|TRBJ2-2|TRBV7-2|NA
TGTGCCAGCAGCTCAAGCGGGCTGCAGGGCGGGGAGCTGTTTTTT
CASSSSGLQGGELFF
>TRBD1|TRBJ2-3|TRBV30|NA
TGTGCCTGGGCTAACAGGGGGCATGATACGCAGTATTTT
CAWANRGHDTQYF
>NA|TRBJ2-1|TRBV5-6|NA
TGTGCCTACAGTAGGGGTAGAAATGAGCAGTTCTTC
CAYSRGRNEQFF
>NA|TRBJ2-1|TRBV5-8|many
TGTGCCAGCAGCTCCTTAGCGGATGAGCAGTTCTTC
CASSSLADEQFF
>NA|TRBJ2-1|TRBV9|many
TGTGCCAGCACCCGCGAGGAGAACTACAATGAGCAGTTCTTC
CASTREENYNEQFF
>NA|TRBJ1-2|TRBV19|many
TGTGCCAGTAGTGACGGTCTCTCTAACTATGGCTACACCTTC
CASSDGLSNYGYTF
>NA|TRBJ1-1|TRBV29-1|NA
TGCAGCGTGTACAGGGATCGAACTGAAGCTTTCTTT
CSVYRDRTEAFF
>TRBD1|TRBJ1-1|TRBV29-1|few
TGCAGCGTGAGACAGGGAGAAGCTTTCTTT
CSVRQGEAFF
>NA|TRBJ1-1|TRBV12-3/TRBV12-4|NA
TGTGCCAGCAGTAGGGCCACTGAAGCTTTCTTT
CASSRATEAFF
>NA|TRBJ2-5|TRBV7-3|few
TGTGCCAGCAGCCCAGAGGGGGGATGGGAGACCCAGTACTTC
CASSPEGGWETQYF
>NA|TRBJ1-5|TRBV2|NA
TGTGCCAGCAGTGATTTGGACAGTATCAATCAGCCCCAGCATTTT
CASSDLDSINQPQHF
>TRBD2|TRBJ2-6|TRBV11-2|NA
TGTGCCAGCAGCCCCCTAGTGGCGGGGGGCGCTGGGGCCAACGTCCTGACTTTC
CASSPLVAGGAGANVLTF
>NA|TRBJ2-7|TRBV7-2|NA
TGTGCCAGCAGCTTCTCTGGGACCAACGAGCAGTACTTC
CASSFSGTNEQYF
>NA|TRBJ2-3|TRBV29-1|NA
TGCAGCGGGACACCAAGCACAGATACGCAGTATTTT
CSGTPSTDTQYF
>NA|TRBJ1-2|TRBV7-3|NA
TGTGCCAGCAGCTTGACAGGCTCTGATGGCTACACCTTC
CASSLTGSDGYTF
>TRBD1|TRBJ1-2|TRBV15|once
TGTGCCACCAGGGCGGGACAGCAAATCTATGGCTACACCTTC
CATRAGQQIYGYTF
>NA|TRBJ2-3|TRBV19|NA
TGTGCCAGTAGTCGGGCAGTAGTTGGCACAGATACGCAGTATTTT
CASSRAVVGTDTQYF
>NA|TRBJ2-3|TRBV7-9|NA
TGTGCCAGCAGGGTGGGCACAGATACGCAGTATTTT
CASRVGTDTQYF
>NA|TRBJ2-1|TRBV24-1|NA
TGTGCCACCAGTGACCTCCAGGGCTACAATGAGCAGTTCTTC
CATSDLQGYNEQFF
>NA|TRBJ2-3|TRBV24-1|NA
TGTGCCACCAGTGATTTAAGGAGCTCAACAGATACGCAGTATTTT
CATSDLRSSTDTQYF
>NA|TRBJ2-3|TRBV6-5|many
TGTGCCAGCAGTTACGATCTTAGGTTCAGCACAGATACGCAGTATTTT
CASSYDLRFSTDTQYF
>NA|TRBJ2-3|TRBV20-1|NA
TGCAGTGCTAGGCTCGCGTCCCGGCCTACGCAGTATTTT
CSARLASRPTQYF
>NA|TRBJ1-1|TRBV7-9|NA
TGTGCCAGCAGCTTTTCGAGCGGGGGGCCTACGAACACTGAAGCTTTCTTT
CASSFSSGGPTNTEAFF
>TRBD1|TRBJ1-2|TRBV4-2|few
TGTGCCAGCAGCGTACCGGGACAGGAGCTCACTAACTATGGCTACACCTTC
CASSVPGQELTNYGYTF
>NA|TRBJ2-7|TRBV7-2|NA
TGTGCCAGCAGGAAGGGTCCTGACACCTACGAGCAGTACTTC
CASRKGPDTYEQYF
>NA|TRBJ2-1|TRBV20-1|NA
TGCAGTGCTATGGGGAATGAGCAGTTCTTC
CSAMGNEQFF
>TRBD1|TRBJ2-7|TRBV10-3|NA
TGTGCCATCAGCAGCTCCGGACAGGGGGGAACAACCTACGAGCAGTACTTC
CAISSSGQGGTTYEQYF
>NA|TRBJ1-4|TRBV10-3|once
TGTGCCATCAGTGAAGGGATAACTAATGAAAAACTGTTTTTT
CAISEGITNEKLFF
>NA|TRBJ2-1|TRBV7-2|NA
TGTGCCAGCAGCGCCGACGCCCCTTACAATGAGCAGTTCTTC
CASSADAPYNEQFF
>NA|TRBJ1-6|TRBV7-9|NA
TGTGCCAGCAGCCGAGACCTCCTGGGTTCACCCCTCCACTTT
CASSRDLLGSPLHF
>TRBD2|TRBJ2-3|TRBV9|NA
TGTGCCAGCAGCGTAGTGGCGGGGGGGTCAGATACGCAGTATTTT
CASSVVAGGSDTQYF
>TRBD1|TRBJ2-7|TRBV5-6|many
TGTGCCAGCAGCTTGGCCGGGACAGGGGTAGACGAGCAGTACTTC
CASSLAGTGVDEQYF
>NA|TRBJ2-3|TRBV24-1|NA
TGTGCCACCAGTGTTGGGCAGGGAAGTGCAGATACGCAGTATTTT
CATSVGQGSADTQYF
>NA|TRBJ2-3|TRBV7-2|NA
TGTGCCAGCAGCTTCTCGATGGGGGGCACGTACACAGATACGCAGTATTTT
CASSFSMGGTYTDTQYF
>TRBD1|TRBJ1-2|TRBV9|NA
TGTGCCAGCAGCCTCAACCCGGGACAGAGCTATGGCTACACCTTC
CASSLNPGQSYGYTF
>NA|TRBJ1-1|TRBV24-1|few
TGTGCCACCAGTGATTCTGGGACTGAAGCTTTCTTT
CATSDSGTEAFF
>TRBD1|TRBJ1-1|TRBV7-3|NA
TGTGCCAGCAGCCTGGGGGACAGGGCGAACACTGAAGCTTTCTTT
CASSLGDRANTEAFF
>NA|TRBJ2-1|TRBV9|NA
TGTGCCAGCAGCGTAGGAGGGGGAGGGCCCATTGAGCAGTTCTTC
CASSVGGGGPIEQFF
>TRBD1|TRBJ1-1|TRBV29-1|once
TGCAGCTTGACAGGGATGAACACTGAAGCTTTCTTT
CSLTGMNTEAFF
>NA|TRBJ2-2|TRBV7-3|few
TGTGCCAGCAGCCCCCCACTCGCAAGGAACACCGGGGAGCTGTTTTTT
CASSPPLARNTGELFF
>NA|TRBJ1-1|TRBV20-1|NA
TGCAGTGCTAGAATCCTAGGGGGGTTGGACACTGAAGCTTTCTTT
CSARILGGLDTEAFF
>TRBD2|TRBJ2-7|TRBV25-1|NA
TGTGCCAGCAGTTTTCAGCTAGCGGGTTACTCCTACGAGCAGTACTTC
CASSFQLAGYSYEQYF
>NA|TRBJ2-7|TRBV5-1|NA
TGCGCCAGCAGCTTGAAGGGGTCTACCTCCTACGAGCAGTACTTC
CASSLKGSTSYEQYF
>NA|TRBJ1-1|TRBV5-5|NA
TGCGCCAGCAGCTTGCCTAACACTGAAGCTTTCTTT
CASSLPNTEAFF
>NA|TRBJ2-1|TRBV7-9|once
TGTGCCAGCAGCTTAATCAGGGAGAGCTCCTTCAATGAGCAGTTCTTC
CASSLIRESSFNEQFF
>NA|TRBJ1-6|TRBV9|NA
TGTGCCAGCAGCGAGTACCCGTCCGTGGGAAATTCACCCCTCCACTTT
CASSEYPSVGNSPLHF
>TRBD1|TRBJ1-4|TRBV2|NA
TGTGCCAGCAGACCCGGGACAGGGACTGAAAAACTGTTTTTT
CASRPGTGTEKLFF